This entry features one T cell receptor beta chain sequence. Its antigen is not known. TCRdb independently ran MiXCR on the multiplex PCR reads; one entry per CDR3 protein. The sample shows roughly 80,000 distinct CDR3 sequences, under 25% of them seen only once. Breast cancer patients provided tissue from their axillary draining lymph nodes. This specimen belongs to a study of breast tumors, draining lymph nodes, adjacent tissues. Findings and caveats of the study: Most tumor T cells seemingly derive from lymph node, then expand in tumor. Tumor and nontumor repertoires were significantly more similar in luminal-like than in basal-like breast cancer. Tumor T cell lymph node origin was a supported hypothesis, not proven. Compared with lymph nodes, tumors were less diverse; compared with nontumor tissue, more.

In germline, CDR1 is DFQATT, CDR2 SNEGSKA (reference sequence). This CDR3 has 18 amino acids. Trimming cost V 7 bases and J 2 bases; bases outside gene matches: 13. This receptor was identified in a female donor with breast cancer. Some clones in this sample may be carry-over from other donors' samples. The specimen sequenced was axillary lymph node tissue. The chain has TRBV20-1 and TRBJ2-1; 14 bases match TRBD2. CDR3 region: CSVEPLGLAGAPYNEQFF. In DNA form, the CDR3 reads TGCAGTGTTGAACCGCTGGGACTAGCGGGAGCCCCCTACAATGAGCAGTTCTTC.